The rows below give T cell receptor beta chains drawn from one sample of a study of blood T cell repertoires in COVID-19. Only in-frame clones appear in the TCRdb table, and some are missing; sequencing was by immunoSEQ multiplex PCR. Altogether 200,000 to 250,000 clones are present, over 60% being singletons, with the ten largest covering roughly 6.7%. The material sequenced was peripheral blood. The receptors shown here come from a woman between 65 and 79 years old with acute or convalescent COVID-19. Both conserved end residues are part of each CDR3. D genes are given only for firm matches. Only some rows state a clone size, as once, few, many or a class for expanded clones.

D,size,V,J,CDR3,DNA
TRBD1,.,TRBV19,TRBJ2-7,CASRNTGTGGTYEQYF,TGTGCCAGTAGGAACACCGGGACAGGGGGCACCTACGAGCAGTACTTC
.,once,TRBV25-1,TRBJ1-1,CASSRGLNTEAFF,TGTGCCAGCAGCAGGGGCCTGAACACTGAAGCTTTCTTT
.,few,TRBV4-3,TRBJ1-2,CASSQRGDYGYTF,TGCGCCAGCAGCCAAAGGGGCGACTATGGCTACACCTTC
.,.,TRBV24-1,TRBJ1-4,CATSVQGRFNEKLFF,TGTGCCACCAGTGTTCAGGGGCGATTTAATGAAAAACTGTTTTTT
TRBD2,.,TRBV3-1/TRBV3-2,TRBJ2-1,CASSQDKGLAGGPSNEQFF,TGTGCCAGCAGCCAAGATAAGGGACTAGCGGGGGGGCCGTCCAATGAGCAGTTCTTC
.,.,TRBV5-1,TRBJ2-7,CASRPQGNHEQYF,TGCGCCAGCAGGCCTCAGGGGAATCACGAGCAGTACTTC
.,few,TRBV12-3/TRBV12-4,TRBJ1-2,CASSPDRAYGYTF,TGTGCCAGCAGTCCGGACAGAGCCTATGGCTACACCTTC
TRBD1,.,TRBV5-4,TRBJ2-3,CASSSRDRGRDTQYF,TGTGCCAGCAGCTCCCGGGACAGGGGACGGGATACGCAGTATTTT
TRBD1,.,TRBV5-8,TRBJ2-3,CASSRGTGSTDTQYF,TGTGCCAGCAGCCGGGGGACAGGGTCAACAGATACGCAGTATTTT
TRBD2,many,TRBV7-9,TRBJ2-7,CASSLGLAGGREQYF,TGTGCCAGCAGCTTAGGGCTAGCGGGGGGGCGCGAGCAGTACTTC
TRBD1,.,TRBV5-8,TRBJ2-5,CASSLTTGGTQETQYF,TGTGCCAGCAGCTTAACGACAGGGGGAACCCAAGAGACCCAGTACTTC
TRBD2,few,TRBV5-1,TRBJ2-1,CASTSGTSGDEQFF,TGCGCCAGCACCTCCGGGACTAGCGGGGATGAGCAGTTCTTC
TRBD1,few,TRBV24-1,TRBJ2-6,CATSDPRGRGGANVLTF,TGTGCCACCAGTGACCCCAGGGGGCGAGGTGGGGCCAACGTCCTGACTTTC
.,.,TRBV7-6,TRBJ2-1,CASSLVAGAPFGSYNEQFF,TGTGCCAGCAGCTTAGTGGCGGGGGCCCCCTTCGGCTCCTACAATGAGCAGTTCTTC
TRBD2,.,TRBV7-2,TRBJ2-3,CASSLVHQAGGLRDTQYF,TGTGCCAGCAGCTTAGTTCACCAGGCGGGGGGGTTGAGGGATACGCAGTATTTT
TRBD1,.,TRBV7-3,TRBJ2-5,CASSLGQGPGSETQYF,TGTGCCAGCAGCTTGGGACAGGGGCCCGGGTCAGAGACCCAGTACTTC
.,few,TRBV5-6,TRBJ2-7,CASSLAGLSSYEQYF,TGTGCCAGCAGCTTGGCGGGTCTAAGCTCCTACGAGCAGTACTTC
.,.,TRBV4-2,TRBJ1-6,CASSQGSPGSPLHF,TGTGCCAGCAGCCAAGGGTCTCCGGGTTCACCCCTCCACTTT
.,.,TRBV7-2,TRBJ1-2,CASSLSYRVDAANYGYTF,TGTGCCAGCAGCTTATCTTATCGGGTTGATGCAGCTAACTATGGCTACACCTTC
.,.,TRBV19,TRBJ2-2,CASRGPGLNTGELFF,TGTGCCAGTAGGGGGCCGGGACTCAACACCGGGGAGCTGTTTTTT
.,.,TRBV5-6,TRBJ2-7,CASSQKGRRGLEQYF,TGTGCCAGCAGCCAAAAGGGCAGGAGGGGGCTCGAGCAGTACTTC
.,.,TRBV29-1,TRBJ2-7,CSVSLGQSSYEQYF,TGCAGCGTGAGCTTAGGACAGTCGTCCTACGAGCAGTACTTC
TRBD1,.,TRBV11-2,TRBJ2-5,CASRTTGTGWETQYF,TGTGCCAGCAGAACTACCGGGACAGGGTGGGAGACCCAGTACTTC
.,.,TRBV9,TRBJ1-1,CASSVEATGFYTEAFF,TGTGCCAGCAGCGTCGAGGCAACAGGGTTTTACACTGAAGCTTTCTTT
TRBD1,once,TRBV24-1,TRBJ2-1,CATSDTGQGLNEQFF,TGTGCCACCAGTGACACGGGACAGGGGTTGAATGAGCAGTTCTTC
.,.,TRBV18,TRBJ2-2,CASSPGMNTGELFF,TGTGCCAGCTCACCAGGCATGAACACCGGGGAGCTGTTTTTT
.,.,TRBV21-1,TRBJ2-3,CASSKEGQFTDTQYF,TGTGCCAGCAGCAAAGAGGGACAGTTCACAGATACGCAGTATTTT
.,few,TRBV19,TRBJ1-1,CASSGFGALEAFF,TGTGCCAGTAGTGGTTTTGGGGCCCTTGAAGCTTTCTTT
.,.,TRBV5-1,TRBJ1-2,CASSADIPYGYTF,TGCGCCAGCAGCGCGGACATACCTTATGGCTACACCTTC
.,.,TRBV6-6,TRBJ2-7,CASSYSAPRLSYEQYF,TGTGCCAGCAGTTACTCTGCCCCCAGGCTCTCCTACGAGCAGTACTTC
TRBD2,.,TRBV18,TRBJ2-1,CASSLGLAGERNYNEQFF,TGTGCCAGCTCATTGGGACTAGCGGGGGAACGGAACTACAATGAGCAGTTCTTC
TRBD2,few,TRBV19,TRBJ2-1,CASSIQATSGGGREQFF,TGTGCCAGTAGTATACAAGCGACTAGCGGGGGGGGTCGAGAGCAGTTCTTC
.,.,TRBV7-2,TRBJ2-3,CASSSPPGGTDTQYF,TGTGCCAGCAGCTCTCCTCCTGGCGGGACAGATACGCAGTATTTT
.,.,TRBV5-1,TRBJ2-2,CASSFRFEGANTGELFF,TGCGCCAGCAGCTTCCGGTTTGAGGGGGCGAACACCGGGGAGCTGTTTTTT
.,few,TRBV6-5,TRBJ1-3,CAILNTSGNTIYF,TGTGCCATCCTCAACACATCTGGAAACACCATATATTTT
TRBD2,.,TRBV14,TRBJ2-3,CASSHIRRGADTDTQYF,TGTGCCAGCAGCCATATAAGGCGGGGGGCGGACACAGATACGCAGTATTTT
.,.,TRBV9,TRBJ2-7,CASSVATGGLYEQYF,TGTGCCAGCAGCGTAGCTACGGGCGGACTTTACGAGCAGTACTTC
TRBD2,few,TRBV10-2,TRBJ2-7,CATRTSGAIDEQYF,TGCGCCACACGGACTAGCGGGGCTATCGACGAGCAGTACTTC
.,.,TRBV5-4,TRBJ2-3,CASSLQRDTQYF,TGTGCCAGCAGCTTGCAGCGAGATACGCAGTATTTT
.,.,TRBV2,TRBJ1-3,CASSYSAGNTIYF,TGTGCCAGCAGTTACAGTGCTGGAAACACCATATATTTT
TRBD1,few,TRBV10-1,TRBJ2-3,CASNDAGQGTDTQYF,TGCGCCAGCAACGATGCAGGACAGGGCACAGATACGCAGTATTTT
.,once,TRBV11-3,TRBJ2-1,CASSFSQGNEQFF,TGTGCCAGCAGCTTCTCACAGGGTAATGAGCAGTTCTTC
TRBD1,once,TRBV5-1,TRBJ1-4,CASSLQGAGREKLFF,TGCGCCAGCAGCTTACAGGGGGCAGGACGGGAAAAACTGTTTTTT
TRBD2,.,TRBV24-1,TRBJ2-1,CATSDRLLAGYNEQFF,TGTGCCACCAGTGATCGATTACTAGCGGGGTACAATGAGCAGTTCTTC
.,.,TRBV20-1,TRBJ1-5,CSASFGGIYNQPQHF,TGCAGTGCTAGTTTTGGGGGGATCTATAATCAGCCCCAGCATTTT
TRBD1,.,TRBV5-1,TRBJ1-2,CASSPTGIVYGYTF,TGCGCCAGCAGCCCGACAGGGATAGTCTATGGCTACACCTTC
.,.,TRBV6-4,TRBJ2-6,CASSLTGSGANVLTF,TGTGCCAGCAGTCTTACGGGCTCTGGGGCCAACGTCCTGACTTTC
TRBD2,.,TRBV5-1,TRBJ2-1,CASSEPGLVNEQFF,TGCGCCAGCAGCGAACCGGGACTAGTAAATGAGCAGTTCTTC